These T cell receptor beta chains were read from a single sample in a study of shared clonotypes between healthy human individuals. The repertoire was sequenced with immunoSEQ multiplex PCR; TCRdb's copy has only in-frame clones and lacks some. Here the sample spans about 1 million clones, roughly 75% being singletons. Sequencing used memory CD4+ T cells sorted from blood. The origin of the receptors is a man between 18 and 29 years old in good health. CDR3s leave out the opening cysteine and the closing phenylalanine or tryptophan. A D gene is named only where the DNA matches it firmly.

cdr3_length	d_call	v_call	j_call	cdr3_aa
12	TRBD1	TRBV5-1	TRBJ2-7	ASSHGQGYYEQY
9	.	TRBV28	TRBJ1-3	CSGSGNTIY
11	.	TRBV11-2	TRBJ2-5	ASSLGFQETQY
13	.	TRBV6-1	TRBJ2-2	ASSRGVLDTGELF
13	TRBD1	TRBV19	TRBJ1-4	ASSMGTGGNEKLF
9	.	TRBV30	TRBJ1-3	AWSAKGTIY
14	.	TRBV27	TRBJ2-7	ASSLTRTHGSYEQY
11	.	TRBV6-5	TRBJ2-5	ASSYIQGETQY
17	TRBD1	TRBV7-9	TRBJ2-5	ASSLDEVQARGIKETQY
14	TRBD1	TRBV7-9	TRBJ1-3	ASSQTGVFSGNTIY
14	.	TRBV13	TRBJ2-3	ASSFVGISGADTQY
11	.	TRBV5-4	TRBJ2-7	ASSLVDGYEQY
9	.	TRBV29-1	TRBJ2-3	SAGQLDTQY
10	.	TRBV10-2	TRBJ2-5	ASSPGGETQY
13	.	TRBV28	TRBJ1-2	ASRVLLEQGGGYT
14	.	TRBV5-6	TRBJ1-2	ASSLEVGREGYGYT
10	.	TRBV7-9	TRBJ1-2	ASSRVRYGYT
14	.	TRBV27	TRBJ2-7	ASSPQAGVGAHEQY
12	TRBD1	TRBV16	TRBJ1-2	ASTQGQVNYGYT
11	.	TRBV27	TRBJ1-6	ASRPDSYSPLH